This T cell receptor (beta chain) was found in a study of blood T cell repertoires in COVID-19. Study-level information: Samples came from the United States, Italy and Spain, spanning acute and convalescent COVID-19. Sample material is recorded as cDNA or gDNA derived from T cells, B-cell-depleted T cells, or PBMCs.

In the original processing: Counts of nucleated cells, estimated from reference gene primer amplification, were obtained. Produced via immunoSEQ multiplex PCR; TCRdb's table is partial and in-frame only. D and trimming were read from the DNA, whereas the V and J calls and clone size are those reported in that table. The sample has hundreds of thousands of clones, about 85% seen once. This CDR3 region has 14 residues. V lost 4 bases and J lost 2, with 11 bases in between. CDR1 LGHDT and CDR2 YNNKEL come from the germline V gene (reference sequence). The TCR was taken from a woman aged 45-65 years who had recovered from COVID-19. V is TRBV3-1 (or the pseudogene TRBV3-2) and J is TRBJ1-2, with a possible D match to TRBD1 (6 bases). What was sequenced was peripheral blood. This CDR3 is CASSPTGANYGYTF. CDR3 coding DNA: TGTGCCAGCAGCCCGACAGGTGCGAACTATGGCTACACCTTC.